A single sample gave rise to the 3 T cell receptor beta chains below, sequenced in a study of early T cells in non-severe SARS-CoV-2 infection. TCRdb reprocessed the 5' RACE reads via MiXCR and lists one record per CDR3 protein. The sample holds tens of thousands of distinct CDR3 sequences; around 9.1% are singletons and the top ten take approximately 8%. The sequenced sample was whole blood, obtained at baseline. The receptors here all came from an adult who was a healthcare worker with PCR-confirmed SARS-CoV-2 infection or an uninfected control (not recorded which).

The chain recombines TRBV7-9 with TRBJ2-3; 8 bases are a match to TRBD1. This CDR3 spans 14 amino acids. V trimming: 4 bases; J trimming: 7 bases; junction bases outside the gene matches: 7. In germline, CDR1 is SEHNR, CDR2 FQNEAQ (reference sequence). The CDR3 coding sequence is TGTGCCAGCAGCTCACAGGGGGTCGAAAATACGCAGTATTTT. It translates to CASSSQGVENTQYF.

This clonotype was recorded a few times. The V and J genes are TRBV18 and TRBJ2-7; TRBD1 or TRBD2 may be the D gene (5 bases each). V was trimmed by 2 bases and J by 3 bases, leaving 14 bases between them. The CDR3 length is 15 residues. CDR1 and CDR2 (germline): KGHSH, LQKENI. DNA for the CDR3: TGTGCCAGCTCACCAAATAATGGGGGTTACTACGAGCAGTACTTC. Translating it yields CASSPNNGGYYEQYF.

This clonotype was picked up many times. The gene calls are TRBV19 and TRBJ2-3; D gene ambiguous. Germline CDR1 is LNHDA and CDR2 is SQIVND (reference sequence). Trimming shortened V by 1 base and J by 0 bases, and 8 bases separated the two germline ends. The CDR3 contains 15 residues. The CDR3 DNA follows: TGTGCCAGTAGTATAGGACTCTTCAGCACAGATACGCAGTATTTT. Residues: CASSIGLFSTDTQYF.